This T cell receptor (beta chain) emerged from a study of shared clonotypes between healthy human individuals. CDR1 and CDR2 from the germline V gene are MDHEN and SYDVKM. This CDR3 contains 15 residues. Trimming removed 2 bases at V and 2 bases at J, with 9 bases between. Adult donors, all healthy and HIV-negative, had no recent acute infections or vaccinations. Sequencing was performed with immunoSEQ multiplex PCR; in TCRdb, only in-frame clones are kept and a portion is missing. The sample records some 500,000 clones, around 77% being singletons. The chain combines TRBV28 with TRBJ2-2; TRBD2 is a possible D gene (6 bases). This receptor was identified in a woman aged 40-49 years in good health. Some clones in this sample may be carry-over from other donors' samples. What was sequenced was PBMCs. The chain's CDR3 is CASSLEAGNTGELFF. The DNA for the CDR3 is TGTGCCAGCAGTTTAGAAGCGGGCAACACCGGGGAGCTGTTTTTT.